The next 23 T cell receptor beta chains were all read from a single sample in a study of OX40 agonist ivuxolimab in advanced cancers. Produced via immunoSEQ multiplex PCR; TCRdb's table is partial and in-frame only. Seen here are 15,000 or so clones, 60% to 80% observed once, and the top ten hold around 30%. The material was CD4+ or CD8+ T cells sorted from blood, obtained in a trial of the OX40 agonist ivuxolimab. These receptors originate from an adult with an advanced solid tumor such as melanoma, head and neck, liver or kidney cancer.

For the CDR3, the DNA is TGTGCCACCAGCAGCCGACAGGGCCATGAGCAGTTCTTC. This gives the protein CATSSRQGHEQFF. The chain has TRBV15 and TRBJ2-1, with 7 positions matching TRBD1. The CDR3 length is 13 residues. Trimming cost V 3 bases and J 8 bases; bases outside gene matches: 4. The germline gives CDR1 LNHNV, CDR2 YYDKDF (reference sequence).

Comment on this clone: A junction end diverges from the germline sequence, so it may reflect a read error. The sample holds other DNA sequences that translate to the same CDR3. The chain is built from TRBV5-4 and TRBJ1-2, with D possibly matching TRBD1 (5 bases). The CDR3 length is 15 residues. In germline, CDR1 is SGHNT, CDR2 YYREEE (reference sequence). The CDR3 DNA is TGCGCCAGCAGCCCACTTCAACAGGACGACTATGGCTACACCTTC. The encoded protein is CASSPLQQDDYGYTF. The entire variable domain, with the rest obtained from reference TRBV5-4 and TRBJ1-2, is as follows: ETGVTQSPTHLIKTRGQQVTLRCSSQSGHNTVSWYQQALGQGPQFIFQYYREEENGRGNFPPRFSGLQFPNYSSELNVNALELDDSALYLCASSPLQQDDYGYTFGSGTRLTVV.

The J gene is TRBJ2-3, the V gene TRBV11-2; D not resolved. Germline V CDR1 and CDR2: SGHAT, FQNNGV. Deletions cut 1 base from V and 1 base from J, with 6 bases between. This CDR3 region has 14 residues. The CDR3 DNA reads as TGTGCCAGCAGCTTAGTTGGGGGCACAGATACGCAGTATTTT. Encoded protein: CASSLVGGTDTQYF. The whole variable domain, filled in from reference TRBV11-2 and TRBJ2-3, reads EAGVAQSPRYKIIEKRQSVAFWCNPISGHATLYWYQQILGQGPKLLIQFQNNGVVDDSQLPKDRFSAERLKGVDSTLKIQPAKLEDSAVYLCASSLVGGTDTQYFGPGTRLTVL.

Written as DNA, the CDR3 is TGTGCCAGCAGTGATCTAGCGGGGGCCAACGAGCAGTACTTC. This sequence encodes CASSDLAGANEQYF. The chain is built from TRBV2 and TRBJ2-7; 10 bases are a match to TRBD2. J gave up 5 bases and V 3 bases, and 4 bases lay outside the gene matches. The CDR3 runs 14 residues. Germline lookup yields CDR1 SNHLY and CDR2 FYNNEI.

This rearrangement joins TRBV7-3 to TRBJ2-1; perhaps TRBD1 as D (5 bases). Per the germline V gene, CDR1 is SGHTA and CDR2 is FQGTGA. V shed 2 bases and J shed 8 bases, with 19 bases lying between them. The CDR3 is 16 amino acids. CDR3 amino acids: CASSLVDTILGHEQFF. Written as DNA, the CDR3 is TGTGCCAGCAGCTTAGTGGACACCATCCTCGGCCATGAGCAGTTCTTC.

CDR3: CASSQLTMDREDTQYF. Here the CDR3 DNA reads TGTGCCAGCAGCCAATTAACTATGGACAGGGAAGATACGCAGTATTTT. V usage is TRBV16 and J usage is TRBJ2-3; 8 bases line up with TRBD1. The CDR3 has 16 amino acids. Germline CDR1 reads KGHSY; CDR2 reads FQNENV. V lost 1 base to trimming and J lost 5 bases; unmatched junction nucleotides: 8.

This chain joins TRBV6-5 and TRBJ2-3; a weak D match, TRBD1 (5 bases). V gave up 2 bases and J gave up 5 bases, with 8 bases separating them. From germline, CDR1 is MNHEY and CDR2 SVGAGI. This CDR3 has 13 residues. The CDR3 DNA reads as TGTGCCAGCAGTTACGGGGCTGTAGATACGCAGTATTTT. It translates to CASSYGAVDTQYF.

The gene calls are TRBV7-3 and TRBJ2-5, with 11 bases aligning to TRBD2. The CDR3 is 16 amino acids. The germline gives CDR1 SGHTA, CDR2 FQGTGA. V was pared by 3 bases and J by 3 bases, with 6 bases of the junction left unmatched. The CDR3 DNA reads as TGTGCCAGCAGCTTCCCGACTAGCGGGGCAGAAGAGACCCAGTACTTC. Translated: CASSFPTSGAEETQYF. Filled out from reference TRBV7-3 and TRBJ2-5, the complete variable domain reads GAGVSQTPSNKVTEKGKYVELRCDPISGHTALYWYRQSLGQGPEFLIYFQGTGAADDSGLPNDRFFAVRPEGSVSTLKIQRTERGDSAVYLCASSFPTSGAEETQYFGPGTRLLVL.

The gene calls are TRBV28 and TRBJ1-6; D unclear. CDR3 length: 15 amino acids. V lost 11 bases to trimming and J lost 0 bases, with 14 bases between them. The germline V gene has CDR1 MDHEN and CDR2 SYDVKM. The CDR3, as DNA: TGTGCCTCCTATAGCCCGAGCTCCTATAATTCACCCCTCCACTTT. It translates to CASYSPSSYNSPLHF.

The gene calls are TRBV4-3 and TRBJ2-2; the match to TRBD2 covers 13 bases. J gave up 0 bases and V 0 bases, and 4 bases lay outside the gene matches. CDR1 is LGHNA, CDR2 YSLEER, per germline. The CDR3 covers 19 residues. Here the CDR3 reads CASSQDLTSGGTNTGELFF. In DNA form, the CDR3 reads TGCGCCAGCAGCCAAGATCTGACTAGCGGGGGGACGAACACCGGGGAGCTGTTTTTT.

The chain has TRBV9 and TRBJ2-1, with a weak D call TRBD2 (5 bases). V gave up 2 bases and J gave up 8 bases, with 11 bases separating them. This CDR3 is 13 amino acids long. Germline V gene sequence: CDR1 SGDLS, CDR2 YYNGEE. CDR3 amino acids: CASSVGSRYEQFF. Written as DNA, the CDR3 is TGTGCCAGCAGCGTTGGGAGCCGCTATGAGCAGTTCTTC.

This chain uses TRBV14 with TRBJ1-2; 8 bases fit TRBD1. The V gene end was trimmed by 4 bases and the J gene end by 6 bases; junction bases not matched to a gene: 10. The CDR3 contains 15 residues. The germline V gene encodes CDR1 SGHDN and CDR2 FVKESK. The CDR3 region is CASSRWDRRRDGYTF. The CDR3 coding sequence is TGTGCCAGCAGCCGATGGGACAGGCGAAGGGATGGCTACACCTTC.

The J gene is TRBJ1-1, the V gene TRBV5-5; 7 bases are a match to TRBD1. Looked up from germline, CDR1 is SGHKS and CDR2 is YYEKEE (reference sequence). The CDR3 runs 16 residues. Trimming cost V 0 bases and J 0 bases; bases outside gene matches: 5. The CDR3 sequence is CASSLDTGTVNTEAFF. The CDR3 DNA reads as TGTGCCAGCAGCTTGGATACCGGGACAGTGAACACTGAAGCTTTCTTT.

This chain uses TRBV16 with TRBJ1-6; unclear D gene. The CDR3 contains 15 residues. The germline V gene has CDR1 KGHSY and CDR2 FQNENV. V was clipped by 0 bases and J by 0 bases, with 3 bases between them. The CDR3 DNA is TGTGCCAGCAGCCAATCTCGCTCCTATAATTCACCCCTCCACTTT. Amino acids: CASSQSRSYNSPLHF.

The chain has TRBV27 and TRBJ2-1; 12 bases align to TRBD2. The CDR3 is 16 amino acids. The J segment lost 0 bases and the V segment lost 8 bases, leaving 5 bases of the junction unmatched. From germline, CDR1 is MNHEY and CDR2 SMNVEV (reference sequence). CDR3 in DNA: TGTGCCAGCGTAACTAGCGGGGGGAGCTCCTACAATGAGCAGTTCTTC. Its translation is CASVTSGGSSYNEQFF.

The genes are TRBV7-2 and TRBJ1-2; 12 bases fit TRBD1. Unmatched junction bases numbered 14, after V lost 5 bases and J lost 7 bases. This CDR3 has 17 amino acids. Germline V CDR1 and CDR2: SGHTA, FQGNSA. CDR3 protein: CASSPTRDRGRQAGYTF. The CDR3 DNA reads as TGTGCCAGCAGCCCGACCCGGGACAGGGGGCGCCAAGCTGGCTACACCTTC.

This chain joins TRBV4-3 and TRBJ1-5, with no clear D. The CDR3 consists of 15 residues. Germline loops: CDR1 LGHNA, CDR2 YSLEER. With 0 bases removed from V and 2 bases from J, the gap between germline ends came to 8 bases. This chain's CDR3 is CASSQDTDRNQPQHF. For the CDR3, the DNA is TGCGCCAGCAGCCAAGATACAGACCGCAATCAGCCCCAGCATTTT.

This chain connects TRBV7-9 to TRBJ1-1, with unresolved D. The germline CDR1 and CDR2 sequences are SEHNR and FQNEAQ (reference sequence). The CDR3 is 11 residues long. Trimming shortened V by 7 bases and J by 2 bases, and 5 bases separated the two germline ends. For the CDR3, the DNA is TGTGCCAGCAAGGGCAACACTGAAGCTTTCTTT. Its protein product is CASKGNTEAFF. The entire variable domain, with the rest obtained from reference TRBV7-9 and TRBJ1-1, is as follows: DTGVSQNPRHKITKRGQNVTFRCDPISEHNRLYWYRQTLGQGPEFLTYFQNEAQLEKSRLLSDRFSAERPKGSFSTLEIQRTEQGDSAMYLCASKGNTEAFFGQGTRLTVV.

This sequence joins TRBV7-2 and TRBJ1-2; D gene ambiguous. V lost 1 base to trimming and J lost 4 bases, with 7 bases between them. Germline CDR1 is SGHTA and CDR2 is FQGNSA. The length of the CDR3 is 13 residues. CDR3 residues: CASSLGGSYGYTF. CDR3 coding DNA: TGTGCCAGCAGCTTAGGGGGTAGCTATGGCTACACCTTC. Full variable domain (outside the CDR3, taken from reference TRBV7-2 and TRBJ1-2): GAGVSQSPSNKVTEKGKDVELRCDPISGHTALYWYRQSLGQGLEFLIYFQGNSAPDKSGLPSDRFSAERTGGSVSTLTIQRTQQEDSAVYLCASSLGGSYGYTFGSGTRLTVV.

The chain combines TRBV4-1 with TRBJ2-5, with 13 bases fitting TRBD2. Near its end, the DNA agrees better with TRBJ2-7, so the J call may be wrong. Germline assignment: CDR1 MGHRA and CDR2 YSYEKL. This CDR3 has 18 amino acids. DNA of the CDR3: TGCGCCAGCAGCCCAGTGGGACTAGCGGGGCTAAATCCCTACGAGCAGTACTTC. Translating it yields CASSPVGLAGLNPYEQYF.

This rearrangement joins TRBV4-2 to TRBJ2-2, with D hard to call. Germline loops: CDR1 LGHNA, CDR2 YNFKEQ. This CDR3 is built from 14 residues. V gave up 4 bases and J gave up 3 bases, with 9 bases separating them. The CDR3 DNA follows: TGTGCCAGCAGCCCTGAACATTACACCGGGGAGCTGTTTTTT. As protein: CASSPEHYTGELFF.

This clone occurred a few times. The chain uses TRBV5-1 and TRBJ2-3, with D possibly being TRBD2 (5 bases). The V gene's germline CDR1 is SGHRS and CDR2 YFSETQ. V was clipped by 4 bases and J by 5 bases, with 26 bases between them. This CDR3 contains 18 residues. The CDR3 reads CASSPLYSSPGWVDTQYF. CDR3 DNA sequence: TGCGCCAGCAGCCCTTTATACTCTAGCCCCGGATGGGTAGATACGCAGTATTTT.

The V and J genes are TRBV5-4 and TRBJ1-2, with TRBD1 matching 8 bases. Germline-derived CDR1 and CDR2 are SGHNT and YYREEE (reference sequence). The CDR3 is made up of 15 amino acids. After removal of 3 bases from V and 0 bases from J, the junction contained 4 bases not matched to a gene. The CDR3 sequence: CASSYRGGSNYGYTF. The CDR3 coding sequence is TGTGCCAGCAGCTACAGGGGGGGGTCTAACTATGGCTACACCTTC.